This T cell receptor beta chain originates from a study of T cells in localized non-small cell lung cancer. Study-wide findings and caveats: There was higher T cell clonality in uninvolved adjacent lung than in tumor, and it was highest there. Investigators sequenced only a single tumor region, leaving heterogeneity possible. Greater blood T cell density accompanied longer overall survival. Within adjacent lung there appeared a median around 57 of the top 100 tumor clones.

Measured with immunoSEQ multiplex PCR; TCRdb has only the in-frame clones, and not every one. The sample carries tens of thousands of clones, 75% to 90% recorded once. A remark on this clone: What it binds is unknown.

The CDR3 is made up of 17 amino acids. CDR1 MDHEN and CDR2 SYDVKM come from the germline V gene. The V and J ends lost 4 bases and 0 bases, in that order; junction bases with no gene match: 8. This clonotype was obtained from a woman aged 40-69 years with stage I lung adenocarcinoma. The J gene is TRBJ1-4, the V gene TRBV28; 7 nucleotides line up with TRBD1. Specimen: peripheral blood, collected before any cancer treatment. CDR3 sequence (DNA): TGTGCCAGCAGTTCTCAGGGGGAACCCGCAACTAATGAAAAACTGTTTTTT. Its protein product is CASSSQGEPATNEKLFF. Supplemented by reference TRBV28 and TRBJ1-4, the full variable domain reads DVKVTQSSRYLVKRTGEKVFLECVQDMDHENMFWYRQDPGLGLRLIYFSYDVKMKEKGDIPEGYSVSREKKERFSLILESASTNQTSMYLCASSSQGEPATNEKLFFGSGTQLSVL.